This is a list of T cell receptor beta chains from one sample in a study of cytomegalovirus exposure and HLA in healthy donors. The assay was immunoSEQ multiplex PCR, and TCRdb's table has in-frame clones only and misses some. The sample consists of around 100,000 clones, around 64% of them appearing once. Sequences were obtained from PBMCs. The receptors were sampled from a man aged 25-45 years in good health and CMV-seropositive. Both conserved end residues are part of each CDR3. Fields, in order: V gene, clone size, CDR3 protein. Clone sizes are given selectively: once, few, many, or a class where the clone is expanded.

TRBV18	once	CASSPFPFEAFF
TRBV4-3	-	CASSQKGHLGQGAPWNEQFF
TRBV5-6	-	CASSFAGGSNQPQHF
TRBV10-1	-	CASSESGTANTEAFF
TRBV5-1	-	CASSPGTSGGAVWTDTQYF
TRBV9	-	CASSVVGVGTEAFF
TRBV28	-	CASSLPGVMAGELFF
TRBV5-6	-	CASSDGLAGALRNIQYF
TRBV7-2	once	CASRGSGELFF
TRBV9	-	CASSVTGGIGYEQYF
TRBV7-6	few	CASSLGGGVSSGNTIYF
TRBV6-9	few	CASRSQGLWHETQYF
TRBV5-1	few	CASSAIDRGNEQFF
TRBV6-6	-	CASSYSGLRGDGYTF
TRBV9	-	CASSVVPPRIPYGYTF
TRBV7-9	-	CASSPGGGRDTDTQYF
TRBV28	-	CASSLSTGFNEKLFF
TRBV6-5	-	CASKEASGNTIYF
TRBV25-1	-	CASSDSVGQGGTEAFF
TRBV19	-	CASKTGGGGNQPQHF
TRBV19	-	CASSILGQGRNTIYF